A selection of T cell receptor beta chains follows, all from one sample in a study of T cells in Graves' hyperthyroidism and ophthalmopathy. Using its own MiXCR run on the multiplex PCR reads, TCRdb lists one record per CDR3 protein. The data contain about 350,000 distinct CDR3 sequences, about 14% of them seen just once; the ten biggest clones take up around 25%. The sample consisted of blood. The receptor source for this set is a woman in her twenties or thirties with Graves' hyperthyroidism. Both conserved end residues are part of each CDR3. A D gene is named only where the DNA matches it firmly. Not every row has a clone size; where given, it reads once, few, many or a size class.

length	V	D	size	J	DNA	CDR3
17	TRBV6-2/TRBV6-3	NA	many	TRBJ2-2	TGTGCCAGCAAAGGAGGAACGGACCCAATAGGAAGCGGGGAGCTGTTTTTT	CASKGGTDPIGSGELFF
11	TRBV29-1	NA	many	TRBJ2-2	TGCAGCGGGGTGGGCACCGGGGAGCTGTTTTTT	CSGVGTGELFF
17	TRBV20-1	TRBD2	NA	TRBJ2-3	TGCAGTGCTATAACCGGGACTAGTGGGACTCGCACAGATACGCAGTATTTT	CSAITGTSGTRTDTQYF
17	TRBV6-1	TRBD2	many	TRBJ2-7	TGTGCCAGCAAAAACCCGGGACTAGCGCTAAGCTCCTACGAGCAGTACTTC	CASKNPGLALSSYEQYF
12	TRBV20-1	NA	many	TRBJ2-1	TGCAGTGCATGGGTGGGTTACAATGAGCAGTTCTTC	CSAWVGYNEQFF
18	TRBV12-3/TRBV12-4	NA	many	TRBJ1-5	TGTGCCAGCAGTTTACAGGCCGGAATGGCGGGACGCAATCAGCCCCAGCATTTT	CASSLQAGMAGRNQPQHF
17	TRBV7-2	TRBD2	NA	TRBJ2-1	TGTGCCAGCAGCTTAAGAATGGCTAGCGGAAGATACAATGAGCAGTTCTTC	CASSLRMASGRYNEQFF
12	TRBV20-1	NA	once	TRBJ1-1	TGCAGTGCTAGCGTAAGATACACTGAAGCTTTCTTT	CSASVRYTEAFF
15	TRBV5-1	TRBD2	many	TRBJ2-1	TGCGCCAGCAGCTTGAGGGGACTAGTAACCGATGAGCAGTTCTTC	CASSLRGLVTDEQFF
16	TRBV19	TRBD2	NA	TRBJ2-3	TGTGCCAGTAGTCCCCGTGAAGCGGGACGTACAGATACGCAGTATTTT	CASSPREAGRTDTQYF